This T cell receptor (beta chain) derives from a study of cytomegalovirus exposure and HLA in healthy donors. Study observations and caveats: Many donors carried some public TCRs, although rarity characterized most TCR sequences.

The repertoire was sequenced with immunoSEQ multiplex PCR; TCRdb's copy has only in-frame clones and lacks some. The sample includes over 250,000 clones, just over 85% of them seen just once. Germline V gene sequence: CDR1 SGHDT, CDR2 YYEEEE. V lost 4 bases and J lost 6; bases outside the gene matches: 17. The CDR3 runs to 17 residues. On this clone itself: The antigen remains unidentified.

This clonotype was obtained from a woman between 18 and 29 years old in good health and CMV-seronegative. The chain couples TRBV5-6 to TRBJ2-7, with 9 bases aligning to TRBD1. The sample comprised PBMCs. The CDR3 is CASSVPSYRQGGGEQYF. The CDR3 DNA reads as TGTGCCAGCAGCGTCCCTTCCTATAGACAGGGGGGTGGCGAGCAGTACTTC.